Detailed here is one T cell receptor beta chain. What it recognizes is unknown. The library was made from cDNA and included unique molecular identifiers. T cells numbering roughly 0.85 to 11 million gave rise to 500,000 to 600,000 cDNA molecules. TCRdb analysed the PCR reads with MiXCR anew, one entry per CDR3 protein. The sample has roughly 570,000 distinct CDR3 sequences, approximately 31% seen once. This sample stems from a study of post-analysis software for immune sequencing data. Across the whole study: As for disease course, relapsing-remitting, secondary progressive and progressive-relapsing multiple sclerosis were all included. Study-wide findings and caveats: Among 5 or 6 TRBV segments more frequent in patients than controls were TRBV5-6, TRBV5-1 and TRBV20-1. Those with multiple sclerosis, the patient group, showed significantly lower normalized Chao1 diversity than controls. Under the F measure, samples that were prepared in one batch clustered strongly together.

V lost 4 bases and J 4 bases, leaving 14 bases between the germline ends. The CDR3 length is 15 residues. Germline loops: CDR1 SGHTA, CDR2 FQGNSA. This chain joins TRBV7-2 and TRBJ2-1, with D possibly being TRBD1 (5 bases). The sequencing input was blood. The sequence was collected from a girl aged 2-17 years with multiple sclerosis. The CDR3 DNA sequence: TGTGCCAGCAGCTCACAGGCCTACCATTACAATGAGCAGTTCTTC. This encodes CASSSQAYHYNEQFF.